Listed here are 27 T cell receptor beta chains from one sample, sequenced in a study of T cell changes during pregnancy in multiple sclerosis. Data came from immunoSEQ multiplex PCR; TCRdb stores just in-frame clones and leaves some out. The repertoire holds roughly 100,000 clones, about 89% seen once, with around 1.6% in the top ten. The sample consisted of peripheral blood, taken before pregnancy. These receptors came from a female donor with multiple sclerosis, enrolled in a pregnancy study.

This rearrangement joins TRBV30 to TRBJ2-7; TRBD1 aligns across 9 bases. The CDR3 is 13 residues long. Germline V gives CDR1 GTSNPN, CDR2 SVGIG (reference sequence). The junction had 2 bases not matched to a gene; V was cut back by 5 bases and J by 0 bases. The CDR3 loop is CAWGTGTSYEQYF. CDR3 DNA sequence: TGTGCCTGGGGGACAGGGACCTCCTACGAGCAGTACTTC.

The chain carries TRBV7-9 and TRBJ1-4, with TRBD1 matching 7 bases. This CDR3 has 15 residues. Germline assignment: CDR1 SEHNR and CDR2 FQNEAQ (reference sequence). Trimming cost V 1 base and J 8 bases; bases outside gene matches: 7. The CDR3 here is CASSLGNEQGEKLFF. Here the CDR3 DNA reads TGTGCCAGCAGCTTAGGAAATGAACAGGGGGAAAAACTGTTTTTT.

The chain is built from TRBV11-2 and TRBJ2-2, with 8 bases aligning to TRBD2. V trimming: 1 base; J trimming: 4 bases; junction bases outside the gene matches: 2. The length of the CDR3 is 15 residues. Germline-derived CDR1 and CDR2 are SGHAT and FQNNGV. For the CDR3, the DNA is TGTGCCAGCAGCTTAGTTGCGGGGGGCACCGGGGAGCTGTTTTTT. This translates into CASSLVAGGTGELFF.

This clone appeared a single time. The chain has TRBV9 and TRBJ1-2; a weak D match, TRBD1 (6 bases). Looked up from germline, CDR1 is SGDLS and CDR2 is YYNGEE. V lost 0 bases and J 2 bases, leaving 8 bases between the germline ends. This CDR3 comprises 14 residues. The CDR3 region is CASSVAGQNYGYTF. DNA for the CDR3: TGTGCCAGCAGCGTAGCTGGACAGAACTATGGCTACACCTTC.

The V and J genes are TRBV6-1 and TRBJ1-5, with TRBD1 matching 8 bases. With V trimmed by 9 bases and J by 3 bases, 7 bases remained unmatched. The CDR3 length is 14 residues. CDR1 MNHNS and CDR2 SASEGT come from the germline V gene. CDR3 coding DNA: TGTGCCAGTTTGACAGGGGACTTCAATCAGCCCCAGCATTTT. Translated, it gives CASLTGDFNQPQHF.

This chain uses TRBV5-1 with TRBJ2-1; 14 bases fit TRBD2. The V and J ends lost 3 bases and 10 bases, in that order; junction bases with no gene match: 6. Germline V gives CDR1 SGHRS, CDR2 YFSETQ. This CDR3 is built from 15 residues. CDR3 amino acids: CASSSGTSGSREQFF. The CDR3 coding sequence is TGCGCCAGCAGCTCCGGGACTAGCGGGAGTAGGGAGCAGTTCTTC.

The chain uses TRBV28 and TRBJ2-7; 12 bases fit TRBD1. The CDR3 totals 15 residues. Trimming took 2 bases from V and 5 from J; bases not matched to a gene: 4. Per the germline V gene, CDR1 is MDHEN and CDR2 is SYDVKM. The CDR3 DNA is TGTGCCAGCAGTTTACAGGGACAGGGGGCCCACGAGCAGTACTTC. It encodes CASSLQGQGAHEQYF.

The J gene is TRBJ1-4, the V gene TRBV5-1, with 7 bases aligning to TRBD1. J lost 7 bases, V lost 3 bases, and 3 bases had no gene match. The CDR3 is made up of 13 amino acids. CDR1 and CDR2 from the germline V gene are SGHRS and YFSETQ. Here the CDR3 reads CASSSDRLEKLFF. DNA of the CDR3: TGCGCCAGCAGCTCGGACAGGCTTGAAAAACTGTTTTTT.

CDR3 residues: CASSLGVGGSGNTIYF. The CDR3 DNA reads as TGTGCCAGCAGCTTAGGGGTAGGCGGTTCTGGAAACACCATATATTTT. The chain recombines TRBV7-2 with TRBJ1-3, with D hard to call. Trimming cost V 1 base and J 1 base, with 11 bases left between them. This CDR3 has 16 residues. Germline values: CDR1 SGHTA, CDR2 FQGNSA.

The rearrangement links TRBV6-5 to TRBJ2-7; 9 nucleotides align to TRBD1. Trimming at V came to 5 bases and at J to 2 bases, leaving 7 bases not matched to a gene. Germline V gene sequence: CDR1 MNHEY, CDR2 SVGAGI. This CDR3 has 15 amino acids. Written as DNA, the CDR3 is TGTGCCAGCAGTCGTACCGGGACAGGGACCTACGAGCAGTACTTC. Translated, it gives CASSRTGTGTYEQYF.

The chain couples TRBV28 to TRBJ1-1, with D possibly TRBD1 on 6 matching bases. CDR1 and CDR2 (germline): MDHEN, SYDVKM. CDR3 length equals 13 residues. Trimming took off 9 bases at V and 4 bases at J, with 15 bases between the two ends. The CDR3 sequence: CASNRGTGTEAFF. Here the CDR3 DNA reads TGTGCCAGTAATAGGGGGACGGGCACTGAAGCTTTCTTT.

This rearrangement joins TRBV13 to TRBJ2-7, with 10 bases matching TRBD1. This CDR3 has 15 residues. The germline V gene has CDR1 PRHDT and CDR2 FYEKMQ (reference sequence). Trimming removed 5 bases from V and 5 bases from J; junction bases left unmatched: 9. The CDR3: CASSIRTGGSHEQYF. The CDR3 nucleotides are TGTGCCAGCAGCATTAGGACAGGGGGGTCGCACGAGCAGTACTTC.

The rearrangement links TRBV15 to TRBJ1-4; 7 nucleotides match TRBD1. Germline V gives CDR1 LNHNV, CDR2 YYDKDF (reference sequence). The CDR3 is 14 amino acids. V trimming: 3 bases; J trimming: 5 bases; junction bases outside the gene matches: 3. CDR3 nucleotides: TGTGCCACCAGCAGGGGGACAGTAAATGAAAAACTGTTTTTT. It is translated as CATSRGTVNEKLFF.

This chain links TRBV10-3 with TRBJ1-1, with a tentative D call TRBD1 (5 bases). Trimming pared 6 bases from V and 5 bases from J, leaving 16 bases between. In germline, CDR1 is ENHRY, CDR2 SYGVKD. The CDR3 covers 14 residues. CDR3 sequence: CAISPHGGETEAFF. CDR3 nucleotide sequence: TGTGCCATCAGCCCTCACGGGGGAGAGACTGAAGCTTTCTTT.

V usage is TRBV19 and J usage is TRBJ2-1; a possible D gene is TRBD1 (7 bases). Germline CDR1 and CDR2: LNHDA and SQIVND (reference sequence). V shed 4 bases and J shed 10 bases, with 23 bases lying between them. The CDR3 runs 16 residues. This CDR3 reads CASSSGTGDQGEEQFF. CDR3 coding DNA: TGTGCCAGTAGTAGCGGGACGGGGGATCAGGGGGAGGAGCAGTTCTTC.

This clone was seen only a few times. V is TRBV7-2 and J is TRBJ2-7; unclear D gene. CDR3 size: 13 residues. The germline gives CDR1 SGHTA, CDR2 FQGNSA. Trimming pared 5 bases from V and 5 bases from J, leaving 13 bases between. CDR3 amino acids: CASSPRYRDEQYF. The CDR3, as DNA: TGTGCCAGCAGCCCCCGGTATCGCGACGAGCAGTACTTC.

This chain links TRBV19 with TRBJ2-7; 9 bases line up with TRBD2. The CDR3 runs 15 residues. Germline CDR1 reads LNHDA; CDR2 reads SQIVND (reference sequence). Trimming at V came to 3 bases and at J to 2 bases, leaving 5 bases not matched to a gene. The CDR3 DNA reads as TGTGCCAGTAGTATTTCTTCTAGCGGGGCCTACGAGCAGTACTTC. Its protein is CASSISSSGAYEQYF. Combining the CDR3 with reference TRBV19 and TRBJ2-7 gives the whole variable domain DGGITQSPKYLFRKEGQNVTLSCEQNLNHDAMYWYRQDPGQGLRLIYYSQIVNDFQKGDIAEGYSVSREKKESFPLTVTSAQKNPTAFYLCASSISSSGAYEQYFGPGTRLTVT.

CDR3 region: CASSLGWLAGGPDEQYF. CDR3 DNA: TGTGCCAGCAGCTTAGGTTGGCTAGCGGGGGGGCCGGACGAGCAGTACTTC. The rearrangement links TRBV7-2 to TRBJ2-7; TRBD2 agrees at 12 bases. The CDR3 runs 17 residues. Losses at the gene ends were 1 base for V and 5 bases for J; bases not matched to a gene: 9. From germline, CDR1 is SGHTA and CDR2 FQGNSA.

V gene TRBV10-1 combines with J gene TRBJ2-1; D unresolved. V was pared by 0 bases and J by 8 bases, with 8 bases between. The CDR3 extends over 13 amino acids. Germline CDR1 WNHNN, CDR2 SYGVQD (reference sequence). The CDR3 sequence is CASSESDKHEQFF. CDR3 coding DNA: TGCGCCAGCAGTGAGTCCGATAAGCATGAGCAGTTCTTC.

The CDR3 here is CAWSVGVFEQFF. The CDR3 nucleotides read TGTGCCTGGAGTGTCGGGGTTTTTGAGCAGTTCTTC. The V gene is TRBV30, the J gene TRBJ2-1; D is possibly TRBD2 (5 bases). Germline V gives CDR1 GTSNPN, CDR2 SVGIG (reference sequence). The V end was cut by 0 bases, the J end by 9 bases, with 9 bases between. This CDR3 is 12 amino acids long.

The J gene is TRBJ1-2, the V gene TRBV7-2; D possibly corresponds to TRBD1 (5 bases). The CDR3 has 14 residues. Germline V gene data show CDR1 as SGHTA and CDR2 as FQGNSA. The V gene lost 3 bases and the J gene lost 7 bases, with 15 bases spanning the gap. CDR3 region: CASSFNIRRGGYTF. CDR3 coding DNA: TGTGCCAGCAGCTTTAACATCAGAAGGGGTGGCTACACCTTC.

V is TRBV5-1 and J is TRBJ2-3, with 15 bases that match TRBD2. After removal of 1 base from V and 0 bases from J, the junction contained 9 bases not matched to a gene. Germline-derived CDR1 and CDR2 are SGHRS and YFSETQ. The CDR3 spans 20 residues. The CDR3 DNA follows: TGCGCCAGCAGCTTGTATCCTCCGGGACTAGCGGGAGGTAGCACAGATACGCAGTATTTT. This encodes CASSLYPPGLAGGSTDTQYF.

This sequence joins TRBV5-6 and TRBJ2-7; D unresolved. This CDR3 is built from 14 residues. V was pared by 2 bases and J by 4 bases, with 13 bases between. Looked up from germline, CDR1 is SGHDT and CDR2 is YYEEEE. DNA of the CDR3: TGTGCCAGCAGCTTTCTCAGGAAAGCTTACGAGCAGTACTTC. This encodes CASSFLRKAYEQYF.

This sequence joins TRBV7-2 and TRBJ1-2, with D perhaps TRBD1 (6 bases). V was shortened by 5 bases and J by 6 bases, with 13 bases between the two germline ends. This CDR3 has 13 amino acids. Germline CDR1 and CDR2: SGHTA and FQGNSA. The CDR3 sequence is CASSVTGSDGYTF. In DNA, the CDR3 is TGTGCCAGCAGCGTAACAGGGAGTGATGGCTACACCTTC.

The V gene is TRBV5-1, the J gene TRBJ2-3, with TRBD2 matching over 8 bases. Germline V gene data show CDR1 as SGHRS and CDR2 as YFSETQ. The CDR3 totals 15 residues. With V trimmed by 0 bases and J by 1 base, 1 base remained unmatched. The CDR3 loop reads CASSLAGGGTDTQYF. The CDR3 DNA sequence: TGCGCCAGCAGCTTGGCGGGAGGGGGCACAGATACGCAGTATTTT. The whole variable domain, remainder taken from reference TRBV5-1 and TRBJ2-3, is KAGVTQTPRYLIKTRGQQVTLSCSPISGHRSVSWYQQTPGQGLQFLFEYFSETQRNKGNFPGRFSGRQFSNSRSEMNVSTLELGDSALYLCASSLAGGGTDTQYFGPGTRLTVL.

The V call is TRBV5-1, the J call TRBJ2-7; 7 bases match TRBD1. This CDR3 has 13 residues. J lost 2 bases, V lost 4 bases, and 3 bases had no gene match. Per germline, CDR1 SGHRS and CDR2 YFSETQ. The CDR3 region has the DNA TGCGCCAGCAGCCCCGGGACAGCCTACGAGCAGTACTTC. Its protein is CASSPGTAYEQYF.

The CDR3 protein is CASSSQGQEAFF. In nucleotides, the CDR3 is TGTGCCAGCAGCTCACAGGGACAGGAAGCTTTCTTT. This chain connects TRBV7-8 to TRBJ1-1; the match to TRBD1 covers 7 bases. V shed 4 bases, J shed 8 bases, and the junction held 4 bases outside the gene matches. Per the germline V gene, CDR1 is SGHVS and CDR2 is FQNEAQ. This CDR3 contains 12 residues.